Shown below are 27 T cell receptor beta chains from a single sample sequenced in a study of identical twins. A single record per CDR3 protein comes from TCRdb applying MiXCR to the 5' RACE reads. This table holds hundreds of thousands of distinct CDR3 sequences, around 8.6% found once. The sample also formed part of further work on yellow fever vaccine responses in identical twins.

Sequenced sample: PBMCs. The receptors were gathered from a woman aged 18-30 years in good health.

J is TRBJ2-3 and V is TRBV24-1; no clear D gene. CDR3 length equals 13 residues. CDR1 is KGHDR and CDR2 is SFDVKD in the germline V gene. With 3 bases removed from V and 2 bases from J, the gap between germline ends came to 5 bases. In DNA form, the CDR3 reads TGTGCCACCAGTGATGCCCTCACAGATACGCAGTATTTT. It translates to CATSDALTDTQYF.

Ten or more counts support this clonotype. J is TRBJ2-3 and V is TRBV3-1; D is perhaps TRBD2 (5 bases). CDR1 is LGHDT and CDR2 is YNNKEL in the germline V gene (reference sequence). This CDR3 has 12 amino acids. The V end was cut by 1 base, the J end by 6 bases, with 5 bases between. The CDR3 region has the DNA TGTGCCAGCAGCCAAGTAGCGGATACGCAGTATTTT. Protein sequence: CASSQVADTQYF.

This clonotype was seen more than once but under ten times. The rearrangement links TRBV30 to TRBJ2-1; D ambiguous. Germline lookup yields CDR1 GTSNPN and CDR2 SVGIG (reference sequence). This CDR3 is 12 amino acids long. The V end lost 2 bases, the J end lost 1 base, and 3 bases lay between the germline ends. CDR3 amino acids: CAWSPSYNEQFF. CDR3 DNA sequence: TGTGCCTGGAGTCCATCCTACAATGAGCAGTTCTTC.

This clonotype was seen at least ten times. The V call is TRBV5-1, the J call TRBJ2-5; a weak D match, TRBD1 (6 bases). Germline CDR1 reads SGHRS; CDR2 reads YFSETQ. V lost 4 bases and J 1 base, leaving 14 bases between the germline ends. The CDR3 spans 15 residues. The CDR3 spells CASSQSTGTQETQYF. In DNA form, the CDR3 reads TGCGCCAGCAGCCAATCGACAGGTACCCAAGAGACCCAGTACTTC.

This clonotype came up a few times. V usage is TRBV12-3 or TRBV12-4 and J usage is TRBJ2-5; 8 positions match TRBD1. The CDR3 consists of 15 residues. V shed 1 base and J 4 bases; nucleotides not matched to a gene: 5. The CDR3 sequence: CASSLGTGRGETQYF. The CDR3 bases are TGTGCCAGCAGTTTAGGGACAGGGCGGGGAGAGACCCAGTACTTC.

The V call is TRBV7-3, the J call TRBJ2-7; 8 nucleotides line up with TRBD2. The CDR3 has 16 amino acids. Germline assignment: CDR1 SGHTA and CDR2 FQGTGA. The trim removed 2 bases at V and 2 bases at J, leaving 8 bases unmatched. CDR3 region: CASSLEPAGAPYEQYF. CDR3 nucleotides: TGTGCCAGCAGCTTAGAACCAGCGGGGGCCCCCTACGAGCAGTACTTC. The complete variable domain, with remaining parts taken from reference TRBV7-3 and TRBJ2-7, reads GAGVSQTPSNKVTEKGKYVELRCDPISGHTALYWYRQSLGQGPEFLIYFQGTGAADDSGLPNDRFFAVRPEGSVSTLKIQRTERGDSAVYLCASSLEPAGAPYEQYFGPGTRLTVT.

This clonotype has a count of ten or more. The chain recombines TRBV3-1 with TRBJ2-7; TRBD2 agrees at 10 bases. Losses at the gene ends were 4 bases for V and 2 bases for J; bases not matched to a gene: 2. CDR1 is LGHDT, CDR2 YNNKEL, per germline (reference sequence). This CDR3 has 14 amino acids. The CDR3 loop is CASSRSGGTYEQYF. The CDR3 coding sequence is TGTGCCAGCAGCCGTAGCGGGGGGACCTACGAGCAGTACTTC.

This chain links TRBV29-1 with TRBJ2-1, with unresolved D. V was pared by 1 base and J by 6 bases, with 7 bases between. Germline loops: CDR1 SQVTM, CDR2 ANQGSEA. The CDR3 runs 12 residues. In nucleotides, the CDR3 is TGCAGCGTTGAAGCACGACTCAATGAGCAGTTCTTC. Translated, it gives CSVEARLNEQFF.

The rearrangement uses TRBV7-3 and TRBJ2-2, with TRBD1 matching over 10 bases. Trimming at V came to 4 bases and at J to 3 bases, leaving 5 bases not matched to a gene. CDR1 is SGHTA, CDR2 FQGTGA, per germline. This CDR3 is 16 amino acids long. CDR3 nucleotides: TGTGCCAGCAGCTCCCGGGACAGGGGCCACACCGGGGAGCTGTTTTTT. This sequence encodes CASSSRDRGHTGELFF.

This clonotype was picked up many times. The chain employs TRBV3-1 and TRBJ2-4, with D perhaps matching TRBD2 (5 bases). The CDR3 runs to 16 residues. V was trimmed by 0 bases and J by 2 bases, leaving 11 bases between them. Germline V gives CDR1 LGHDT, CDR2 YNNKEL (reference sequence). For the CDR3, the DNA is TGTGCCAGCAGCCAAGAAGATGCCGGGACCAAAAACATTCAGTACTTC. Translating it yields CASSQEDAGTKNIQYF.

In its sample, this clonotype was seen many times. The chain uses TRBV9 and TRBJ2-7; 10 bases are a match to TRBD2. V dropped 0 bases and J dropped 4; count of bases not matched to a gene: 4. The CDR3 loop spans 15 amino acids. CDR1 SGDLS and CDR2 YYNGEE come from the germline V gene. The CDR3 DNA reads TGTGCCAGCAGCGTAGTAACTAGCGGGATATACGAGCAGTACTTC. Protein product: CASSVVTSGIYEQYF. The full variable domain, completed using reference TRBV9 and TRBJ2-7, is DSGVTQTPKHLITATGQRVTLRCSPRSGDLSVYWYQQSLDQGLQFLIQYYNGEERAKGNILERFSAQQFPDLHSELNLSSLELGDSALYFCASSVVTSGIYEQYFGPGTRLTVT.

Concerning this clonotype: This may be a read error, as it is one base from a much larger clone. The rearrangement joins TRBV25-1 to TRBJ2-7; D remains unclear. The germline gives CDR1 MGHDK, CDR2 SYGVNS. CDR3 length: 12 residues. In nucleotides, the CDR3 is TGTGCCAGCGGTGACCGGTCCTACGAGCAGTACTTC. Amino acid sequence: CASGDRSYEQYF.

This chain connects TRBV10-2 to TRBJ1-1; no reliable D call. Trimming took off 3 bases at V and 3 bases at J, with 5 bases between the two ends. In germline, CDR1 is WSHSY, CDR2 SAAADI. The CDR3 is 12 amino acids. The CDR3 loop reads CASSDEDTEAFF. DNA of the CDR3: TGCGCCAGCAGTGACGAGGACACTGAAGCTTTCTTT.

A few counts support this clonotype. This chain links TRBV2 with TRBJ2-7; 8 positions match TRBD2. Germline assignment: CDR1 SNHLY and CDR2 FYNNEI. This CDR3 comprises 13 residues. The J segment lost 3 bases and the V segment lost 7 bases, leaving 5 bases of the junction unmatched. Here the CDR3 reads CASNTGGLYEQYF. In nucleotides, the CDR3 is TGTGCCAGCAATACGGGAGGGCTCTACGAGCAGTACTTC.

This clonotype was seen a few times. The chain's CDR3 is CATSDPSTRTGELFF. CDR3 DNA: TGTGCCACCAGTGATCCTTCGACTCGTACCGGGGAGCTGTTTTTT. The J gene is TRBJ2-2, the V gene TRBV24-1; D not resolved. Germline CDR1 KGHDR, CDR2 SFDVKD. The CDR3 consists of 15 residues. The V end was cut by 3 bases, the J end by 5 bases, with 12 bases between.

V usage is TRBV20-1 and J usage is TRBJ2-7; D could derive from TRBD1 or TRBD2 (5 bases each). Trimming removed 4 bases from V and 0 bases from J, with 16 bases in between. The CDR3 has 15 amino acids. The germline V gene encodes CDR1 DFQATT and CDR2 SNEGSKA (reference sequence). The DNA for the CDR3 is TGCAGTGCTAATGACGGGGCAGAGAGCTCCTACGAGCAGTACTTC. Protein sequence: CSANDGAESSYEQYF.

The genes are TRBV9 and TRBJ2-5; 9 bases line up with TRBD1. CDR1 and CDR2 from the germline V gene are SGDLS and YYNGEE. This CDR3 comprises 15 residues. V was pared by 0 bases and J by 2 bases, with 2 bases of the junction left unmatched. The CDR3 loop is CASSVDGTGQETQYF. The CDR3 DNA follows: TGTGCCAGCAGCGTAGACGGGACAGGGCAAGAGACCCAGTACTTC.

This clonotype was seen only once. The CDR3 sequence is CASSERLFANTGELFF. The CDR3 nucleotides read TGTGCCAGCAGCGAACGGCTGTTTGCGAACACCGGGGAGCTGTTTTTT. The V and J genes are TRBV7-6 and TRBJ2-2; D gene ambiguous. CDR3 length equals 16 residues. With 5 bases removed from V and 0 bases from J, the gap between germline ends came to 13 bases. The V gene's germline CDR1 is SGHVS and CDR2 FNYEAQ. The full variable domain, rest sourced from reference TRBV7-6 and TRBJ2-2, is GAGVSQSPRYKVTKRGQDVALRCDPISGHVSLYWYRQALGQGPEFLTYFNYEAQQDKSGLPNDRFSAERPEGSISTLTIQRTEQRDSAMYRCASSERLFANTGELFFGEGSRLTVL.

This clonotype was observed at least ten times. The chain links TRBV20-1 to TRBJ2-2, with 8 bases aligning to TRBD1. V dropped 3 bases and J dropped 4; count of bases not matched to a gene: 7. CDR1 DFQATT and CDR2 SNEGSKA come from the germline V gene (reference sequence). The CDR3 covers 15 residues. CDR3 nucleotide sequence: TGCAGTGCTAGGGACAGGGTTCGCGGCACCGGGGAGCTGTTTTTT. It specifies CSARDRVRGTGELFF.

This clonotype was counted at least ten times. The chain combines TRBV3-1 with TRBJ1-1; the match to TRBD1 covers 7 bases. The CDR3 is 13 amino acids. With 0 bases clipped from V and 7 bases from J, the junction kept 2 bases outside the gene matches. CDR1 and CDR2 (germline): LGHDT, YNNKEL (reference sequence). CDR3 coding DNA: TGTGCCAGCAGCCAAGATGGACAGGTTGAAGCTTTCTTT. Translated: CASSQDGQVEAFF.

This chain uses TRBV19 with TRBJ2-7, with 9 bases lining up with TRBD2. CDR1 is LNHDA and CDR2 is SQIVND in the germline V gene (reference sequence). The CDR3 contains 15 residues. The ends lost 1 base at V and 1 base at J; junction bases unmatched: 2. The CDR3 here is CASSIGAGGSYEQYF. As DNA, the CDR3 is TGTGCCAGTAGTATAGGTGCGGGGGGGTCCTACGAGCAGTACTTC.

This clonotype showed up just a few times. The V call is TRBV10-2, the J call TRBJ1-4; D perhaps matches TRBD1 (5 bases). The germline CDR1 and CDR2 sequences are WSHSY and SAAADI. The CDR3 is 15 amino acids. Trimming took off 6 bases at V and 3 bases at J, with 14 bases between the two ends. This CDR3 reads CASRRGNGANEKLFF. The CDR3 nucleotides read TGCGCCAGCAGGCGGGGGAATGGGGCTAATGAAAAACTGTTTTTT.

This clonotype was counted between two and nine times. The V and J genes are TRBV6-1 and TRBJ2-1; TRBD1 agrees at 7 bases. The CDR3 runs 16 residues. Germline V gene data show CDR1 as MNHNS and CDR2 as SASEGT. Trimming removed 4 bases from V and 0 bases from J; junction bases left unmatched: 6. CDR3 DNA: TGTGCCAGCAGTGCACAGGGGACCTCCTCCTACAATGAGCAGTTCTTC. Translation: CASSAQGTSSYNEQFF.

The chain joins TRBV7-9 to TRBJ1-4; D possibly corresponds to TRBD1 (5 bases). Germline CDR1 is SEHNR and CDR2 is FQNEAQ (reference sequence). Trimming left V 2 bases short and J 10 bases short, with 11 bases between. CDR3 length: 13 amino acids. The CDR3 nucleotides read TGTGCCAGCAGCTTACCGCCGGGGGGAAAACTGTTTTTT. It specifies CASSLPPGGKLFF.

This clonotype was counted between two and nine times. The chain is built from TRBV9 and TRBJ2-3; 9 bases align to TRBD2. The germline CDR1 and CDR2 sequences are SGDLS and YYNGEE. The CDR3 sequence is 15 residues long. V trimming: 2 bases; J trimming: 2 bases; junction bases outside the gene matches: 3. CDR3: CASSVLAGNTDTQYF. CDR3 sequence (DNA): TGTGCCAGCAGCGTTCTAGCGGGGAACACAGATACGCAGTATTTT.

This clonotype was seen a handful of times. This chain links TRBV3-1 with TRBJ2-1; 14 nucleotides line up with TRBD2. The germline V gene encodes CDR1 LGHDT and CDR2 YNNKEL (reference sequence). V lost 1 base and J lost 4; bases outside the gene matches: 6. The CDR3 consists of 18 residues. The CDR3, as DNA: TGTGCCAGCAGCCAAGTAGGATGGACTAGCGGGGGGTACAATGAGCAGTTCTTC. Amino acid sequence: CASSQVGWTSGGYNEQFF.

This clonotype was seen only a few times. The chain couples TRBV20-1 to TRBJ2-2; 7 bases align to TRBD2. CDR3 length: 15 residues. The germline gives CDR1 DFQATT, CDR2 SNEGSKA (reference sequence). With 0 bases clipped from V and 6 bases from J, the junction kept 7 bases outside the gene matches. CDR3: CSAREASGYAGELFF. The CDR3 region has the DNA TGCAGTGCTAGAGAGGCTAGCGGTTATGCCGGGGAGCTGTTTTTT.